This TCR beta chain was recorded in a study of preoperative IRX-2 immunotherapy in early breast cancer. The trim removed 0 bases at V and 3 bases at J, leaving 4 bases unmatched. Germline CDR1 is KGHSH and CDR2 is LQKENI. The CDR3 contains 17 residues. The sample's treatment: preoperative locoregional IRX-2 cytokine immunotherapy. Preoperative locoregional IRX-2 cytokine immunotherapy was tested in the phase Ib source study. Some clones are missing from TCRdb's copy, which holds only in-frame ones; the method was immunoSEQ multiplex PCR. The table lists some 19,000 clones, around 85% of them singletons, with approximately 1.1% in the top ten.

The J gene is TRBJ2-1, the V gene TRBV18; 11 bases fit TRBD2. The sample consisted of lymph node tissue, taken after IRX-2 immunotherapy. The sequence came from a human donor with breast cancer. CDR3 amino acids: CASSPPPGTSGYNEQFF. DNA for the CDR3: TGTGCCAGCTCACCACCCCCCGGGACTAGCGGCTACAATGAGCAGTTCTTC. The variable domain in full, with the rest retrieved from reference TRBV18 and TRBJ2-1, is NAGVMQNPRHLVRRRGQEARLRCSPMKGHSHVYWYRQLPEEGLKFMVYLQKENIIDESGMPKERFSAEFPKEGPSILRIQQVVRGDSAAYFCASSPPPGTSGYNEQFFGPGTRLTVL.